The 14 T cell receptor beta chains given below trace back to one sample, sequenced in a study of glioma-infiltrating T cells after dendritic cell vaccination. TCRdb keeps only in-frame clones here, not all; method: immunoSEQ multiplex PCR. Among 75,000 to 95,000 clones listed, about nine tenths were seen once. Described time point: after dendritic cell vaccination, including at tumor progression/relapse. This specimen consisted of blood, obtained after dendritic cell vaccination. All receptors come from a human donor with glioblastoma.

This chain uses TRBV15 with TRBJ2-1; D not certain. Germline loops: CDR1 LNHNV, CDR2 YYDKDF (reference sequence). V dropped 4 bases and J dropped 5 bases, with 6 bases sitting between them. This CDR3 spans 12 amino acids. The CDR3, as DNA: TGTGCCACCAGCACCCGTAACAATGAGCAGTTCTTC. Its protein is CATSTRNNEQFF.

The chain employs TRBV12-5 and TRBJ1-2, with D maybe TRBD1 (5 bases). The CDR3 totals 13 residues. CDR1 and CDR2 (germline): LGHNT, FRNRAP. V shed 1 base and J shed 3 bases, with 6 bases lying between them. The CDR3 DNA sequence: TGTGCTAGTGGTTTGGGCAGGGACTATGGCTACACCTTC. The encoded protein is CASGLGRDYGYTF.

This clone was counted a few times. The chain carries TRBV6-1 and TRBJ1-5, with D possibly TRBD1 on 5 matching bases. The V end was cut by 10 bases, the J end by 7 bases, with 20 bases between. In germline, CDR1 is MNHNS, CDR2 SASEGT. The CDR3 contains 14 residues. The CDR3 here is CATKGSGRPQPQHF. The CDR3 DNA reads as TGTGCCACCAAGGGGAGTGGGAGGCCCCAGCCCCAGCATTTT.

The chain is built from TRBV25-1 and TRBJ2-3; the D gene is possibly TRBD1 (6 bases). Germline CDR1 MGHDK, CDR2 SYGVNS. This CDR3 has 16 residues. V lost 3 bases to trimming and J lost 1 base, with 14 bases between them. CDR3 in amino acids: CASSEFGGVGTDTQYF. Written as DNA, the CDR3 is TGTGCCAGCAGTGAGTTTGGGGGCGTCGGCACAGATACGCAGTATTTT. Full variable domain (rest looked up from reference TRBV25-1 and TRBJ2-3): EADIYQTPRYLVIGTGKKITLECSQTMGHDKMYWYQQDPGMELHLIHYSYGVNSTEKGDLSSESTVSRIRTEHFPLTLESARPSHTSQYLCASSEFGGVGTDTQYFGPGTRLTVL.

This chain joins TRBV6-1 and TRBJ2-3, with 8 bases lining up with TRBD2. J gave up 0 bases and V 9 bases, and 5 bases lay outside the gene matches. The CDR3 extends over 14 amino acids. Germline loops: CDR1 MNHNS, CDR2 SASEGT. Here the CDR3 DNA reads TGTGCCAGTTGCCGGGGGGGTAGCACAGATACGCAGTATTTT. Amino acid sequence: CASCRGGSTDTQYF.

The rearrangement joins TRBV10-2 to TRBJ2-3; 14 positions agree with TRBD2. This CDR3 is built from 16 residues. J was trimmed by 5 bases and V by 0 bases; bases with no gene match: 1. Germline loops: CDR1 WSHSY, CDR2 SAAADI. Here the CDR3 reads CASSESGLAGEDTQYF. In DNA form, the CDR3 reads TGCGCCAGCAGTGAGTCGGGACTAGCGGGGGAAGATACGCAGTATTTT.

The chain is built from TRBV9 and TRBJ2-7; D ambiguous. Germline CDR1 and CDR2: SGDLS and YYNGEE. The CDR3 extends over 14 amino acids. With 2 bases removed from V and 3 bases from J, the gap between germline ends came to 12 bases. CDR3 coding DNA: TGTGCCAGCAGCGTCAGTGGCGGAAACTACGAGCAGTACTTC. It yields the protein CASSVSGGNYEQYF.

J is TRBJ1-1 and V is TRBV19; 8 bases are shared with TRBD1. CDR1 is LNHDA, CDR2 SQIVND, per germline (reference sequence). V dropped 6 bases and J dropped 4; count of bases not matched to a gene: 7. This CDR3 has 14 amino acids. The CDR3 reads CASRPRGLGTEAFF. CDR3 sequence (DNA): TGTGCCAGTAGGCCCAGGGGGCTGGGCACTGAAGCTTTCTTT.

The chain has TRBV5-6 and TRBJ1-2; D may be TRBD1 (6 bases). The germline CDR1 and CDR2 sequences are SGHDT and YYEEEE. The CDR3 has 14 residues. Trimming stripped 4 bases from V and 2 bases from J, with 12 bases between. CDR3 DNA: TGTGCCAGCAGCCCCGACAGGCGGAACTATGGCTACACCTTC. It codes for CASSPDRRNYGYTF.

The CDR3 spells CASSQGFPDRVEQYF. In DNA, the CDR3 is TGTGCCAGCAGTCAAGGGTTCCCCGACAGGGTCGAGCAGTACTTC. The chain carries TRBV6-5 and TRBJ2-7; 7 positions match TRBD1. Germline assignment: CDR1 MNHEY and CDR2 SVGAGI. The CDR3 loop spans 15 amino acids. V trimming: 5 bases; J trimming: 6 bases; junction bases outside the gene matches: 13.

The rearrangement uses TRBV2 and TRBJ1-4; tentatively, D is TRBD1 (6 bases). Germline CDR1 reads SNHLY; CDR2 reads FYNNEI. Trimming took off 6 bases at V and 4 bases at J, with 9 bases between the two ends. The CDR3 consists of 13 residues. This CDR3 reads CASSGQFNEKLFF. The CDR3 nucleotides read TGTGCCAGCAGCGGACAGTTTAATGAAAAACTGTTTTTT.

The J gene is TRBJ2-1, the V gene TRBV19, with 9 bases aligning to TRBD2. Looked up from germline, CDR1 is LNHDA and CDR2 is SQIVND (reference sequence). V lost 7 bases to trimming and J lost 0 bases; unmatched junction nucleotides: 7. The length of the CDR3 is 16 residues. The CDR3 loop reads CASTLAGVSSYNEQFF. In DNA form, the CDR3 reads TGTGCCAGTACTTTAGCGGGAGTTAGCTCCTACAATGAGCAGTTCTTC.

The chain has TRBV7-2 and TRBJ1-1, with a weak D call TRBD1 (5 bases). The CDR3 totals 14 residues. The germline CDR1 and CDR2 sequences are SGHTA and FQGNSA. The V end was cut by 6 bases, the J end by 3 bases, with 14 bases between. The CDR3 here is CASRRGGLHTEAFF. CDR3 bases: TGTGCCAGCAGACGGGGGGGGTTACACACTGAAGCTTTCTTT.

This chain connects TRBV30 to TRBJ1-2, with D unclear. Germline loops: CDR1 GTSNPN, CDR2 SVGIG (reference sequence). This CDR3 has 13 amino acids. The V gene lost 5 bases and the J gene lost 3 bases, with 13 bases spanning the gap. The CDR3 here is CAWGEGFDYGYTF. The CDR3 coding sequence is TGTGCCTGGGGGGAGGGATTCGACTATGGCTACACCTTC. The variable domain in full, with the rest retrieved from reference TRBV30 and TRBJ1-2, is SQTIHQWPATLVQPVGSPLSLECTVEGTSNPNLYWYRQAAGRGLQLLFYSVGIGQISSEVPQNLSASRPQDRQFILSSKKLLLSDSGFYLCAWGEGFDYGYTFGSGTRLTVV.